This record looks at one T cell receptor beta chain sequence and its context. There is no known antigen for this receptor. No base quality values were provided; no much bigger clone lies one nucleotide off. These data are taken from a study of T cell changes during pregnancy in multiple sclerosis (dated by TCRdb to the late 2010s). For the study in its entirety: The study looked at changes in the T cell repertoire across pregnancy in women with multiple sclerosis.

The library came from the immunoSEQ multiplex PCR assay. The table was pulled from immuneACCESS by TCRdb, which kept in-frame rearrangements only. Such tables lose some clones; where checked, under half of the loss comes from unresolved V genes, and the rest has no known cause. The sample table contains more than 45,000 clones; only one count was recorded for roughly 93% of them. The top ten hold 3% to 4.5% of the sample. CDR1 and CDR2 are read off the germline V gene as SGDLS and YYNGEE. Spanning cysteine to phenylalanine, the CDR3 consists of 16 amino acids. The CDR3 DNA has 48 bases and is translated from base 1. Trimming takes 0 bases off V and 5 bases off J; junction bases not matched to a gene: 9.

The TCR sequence derives from a female donor with multiple sclerosis, enrolled in a pregnancy study. This chain is built from TRBV9 and TRBJ1-2; 8 of the junction bases match TRBD1. The starting material was CD8+ T cells from peripheral blood mononuclear cells, obtained in the second trimester of pregnancy. The CDR3: CASSVEPQGAGYGYTF. The DNA is as follows: TGTGCCAGCAGCGTAGAGCCTCAGGGGGCTGGATATGGCTACACCTTC.